These 23 T cell receptor beta chains were sequenced from one sample in a study of human CD8 memory T cell subsets. Making the TCR beta libraries relied on UMI-labeled 5' RACE. TCRdb ran MiXCR on the 5' RACE reads and lists one entry per CDR3 protein. The sample yields about 7,900 distinct CDR3 sequences, around 4.2% seen once. Sequencing was carried out using CD8+ T cells from PBMCs. The receptor set was obtained from a human donor in good health.

This clonotype appeared many times. The V and J genes are TRBV7-8 and TRBJ2-1, with TRBD2 matching 10 bases. Germline V lookup: CDR1 SGHVS, CDR2 FQNEAQ. Germline trimming cut 1 base from V and 7 bases from J; bases unmatched to any gene: 4. The CDR3 totals 15 residues. The CDR3 DNA reads as TGTGCCAGCAGCTTAGAAGTAGCGGGGGGTAATGAGCAGTTCTTC. The encoded protein is CASSLEVAGGNEQFF.

This clonotype was observed many times. The rearrangement joins TRBV11-2 to TRBJ1-2; no definite D call. The V gene's germline CDR1 is SGHAT and CDR2 FQNNGV. The V end was cut by 5 bases, the J end by 8 bases, with 18 bases between. This CDR3 is 14 amino acids long. DNA of the CDR3: TGTGCCAGCAGCCCCCGCTTCGCGGCGGGGGGCTACACCTTC. Its translation: CASSPRFAAGGYTF.

This clonotype has a count of ten or more. The V and J genes are TRBV6-5 and TRBJ1-1, with D possibly TRBD1 on 5 matching bases. CDR3 length: 12 amino acids. V lost 5 bases and J lost 1, with 5 bases in between. In germline, CDR1 is MNHEY, CDR2 SVGAGI. CDR3: CASSTGNTEAFF. CDR3 DNA: TGTGCCAGCAGTACAGGGAACACTGAAGCTTTCTTT.

This clonotype has at least ten counts. The rearrangement joins TRBV27 to TRBJ2-7; D is perhaps TRBD1 or TRBD2 (5 bases each). Trimming cost V 3 bases and J 5 bases, with 14 bases left between them. The CDR3 extends over 14 amino acids. Germline CDR1 MNHEY, CDR2 SMNVEV (reference sequence). The CDR3 spells CASSFGAVVDEQYF. The CDR3 DNA follows: TGTGCCAGCAGTTTCGGGGCGGTGGTGGACGAGCAGTACTTC.

The sample holds many counts of this clonotype. The chain links TRBV4-1 to TRBJ2-7; a possible D gene is TRBD1 (6 bases). This CDR3 region has 16 residues. The germline gives CDR1 MGHRA, CDR2 YSYEKL. The germline V and J ends were trimmed by 4 bases and 3 bases, with 19 bases remaining between them. CDR3 sequence (DNA): TGCGCCAGCAGCCCTTCACCGGGGACATCTAACTACGAGCAGTACTTC. Translating it yields CASSPSPGTSNYEQYF.

This clonotype appeared many times. The V and J genes are TRBV28 and TRBJ2-5, with a tentative D call TRBD2 (5 bases). V lost 2 bases and J lost 5, with 15 bases in between. The CDR3 sequence is 15 residues long. The germline gives CDR1 MDHEN, CDR2 SYDVKM. The CDR3 region is CASSLEISSHETQYF. The CDR3 bases are TGTGCCAGCAGTTTAGAGATCTCTAGCCACGAGACCCAGTACTTC. Full variable domain (remainder filled in from reference TRBV28 and TRBJ2-5): DVKVTQSSRYLVKRTGEKVFLECVQDMDHENMFWYRQDPGLGLRLIYFSYDVKMKEKGDIPEGYSVSREKKERFSLILESASTNQTSMYLCASSLEISSHETQYFGPGTRLLVL.

There are many counts of this clonotype. This chain links TRBV28 with TRBJ2-5; TRBD1 agrees at 8 bases. The CDR3 has 15 amino acids. The germline CDR1 and CDR2 sequences are MDHEN and SYDVKM. V lost 4 bases to trimming and J lost 2 bases; unmatched junction nucleotides: 6. DNA of the CDR3: TGTGCCAGCAGTTCGGGACAGGCAGTACAAGAGACCCAGTACTTC. This codes for CASSSGQAVQETQYF.

This clonotype was picked up many times. Here the CDR3 DNA reads TGCGCCAGCAGCTTTCACCAACATTGGGGTATCACTGAAGCTTTCTTT. It encodes CASSFHQHWGITEAFF. The V gene is TRBV5-1, the J gene TRBJ1-1; D unresolved. The V gene lost 2 bases and the J gene lost 4 bases, with 18 bases spanning the gap. The CDR3 consists of 16 residues. CDR1 is SGHRS, CDR2 YFSETQ, per germline.

This clonotype counts as medium-sized. The V and J genes are TRBV7-8 and TRBJ2-1; D uncertain. The CDR3 extends over 13 amino acids. CDR1 is SGHVS and CDR2 is FQNEAQ in the germline V gene. V was clipped by 4 bases and J by 4 bases, with 8 bases between them. The CDR3 DNA sequence: TGTGCCAGCAGCTATGGTATATACAATGAGCAGTTCTTC. Its protein product is CASSYGIYNEQFF.

By sample fraction, this clonotype is medium-sized. The rearrangement links TRBV20-1 to TRBJ2-1; 15 bases map to TRBD2. This CDR3 spans 17 amino acids. Looked up from germline, CDR1 is DFQATT and CDR2 is SNEGSKA (reference sequence). The ends lost 6 bases at V and 2 bases at J; junction bases unmatched: 8. The DNA of the CDR3 is TGCAGTGCAACGGGACTAGCGGGAGGAGAACCCTACAATGAGCAGTTCTTC. Translation: CSATGLAGGEPYNEQFF.

This clonotype was observed at least ten times. The V and J genes are TRBV12-5 and TRBJ2-5; the D is unclear. Trimming stripped 1 base from V and 2 bases from J, with 11 bases between. Germline V gene data show CDR1 as LGHNT and CDR2 as FRNRAP. The CDR3 spans 15 residues. CDR3 region: CASGLGDRPQETQYF. For the CDR3, the DNA is TGTGCTAGTGGTTTGGGAGACCGGCCTCAAGAGACCCAGTACTTC.

This clonotype is large (0.1 to 1%) by share. This chain connects TRBV5-1 to TRBJ2-2, with D possibly TRBD2 on 5 matching bases. The length of the CDR3 is 12 residues. Trimming removed 10 bases from V and 5 bases from J, with 12 bases in between. The germline V gene has CDR1 SGHRS and CDR2 YFSETQ. For the CDR3, the DNA is TGCGCCTCTTTCGGGGAGACCGGGGAGCTGTTTTTT. Amino acids: CASFGETGELFF.

This clonotype has more than one count but fewer than ten. The chain recombines TRBV6-1 with TRBJ2-6, with D possibly TRBD2 on 5 matching bases. CDR1 is MNHNS and CDR2 is SASEGT in the germline V gene. The length of the CDR3 is 15 residues. Trimming stripped 5 bases from V and 0 bases from J, with 8 bases between. This chain's CDR3 is CASSPGDSGANVLTF. Written as DNA, the CDR3 is TGTGCCAGCAGTCCCGGGGACTCTGGGGCCAACGTCCTGACTTTC.

This clonotype was observed many times. V usage is TRBV10-3 and J usage is TRBJ2-1, with D possibly TRBD1 on 6 matching bases. Per germline, CDR1 ENHRY and CDR2 SYGVKD. The CDR3 runs 14 residues. V was pared by 6 bases and J by 2 bases, with 11 bases between. The CDR3 region has the DNA TGTGCCATCAGCAGGTGGGGGCCCTACAATGAGCAGTTCTTC. Protein sequence: CAISRWGPYNEQFF.

This clonotype was recorded at least ten times. The rearrangement joins TRBV27 to TRBJ2-2, with D unresolved. From germline, CDR1 is MNHEY and CDR2 SMNVEV (reference sequence). V was pared by 5 bases and J by 4 bases, with 5 bases between. CDR3 length: 12 residues. The CDR3 is CASSPTTGELFF. CDR3 bases: TGTGCCAGCAGTCCGACCACCGGGGAGCTGTTTTTT.

In this sample, this clonotype turned up many times. V usage is TRBV5-1 and J usage is TRBJ2-7; 14 nucleotides align to TRBD2. The CDR3 sequence is 15 residues long. The germline gives CDR1 SGHRS, CDR2 YFSETQ. The V and J ends lost 3 bases and 2 bases, in that order; junction bases with no gene match: 1. As DNA, the CDR3 is TGCGCCAGCAGCTGGGGACTAGCGGGAGCCTACGAGCAGTACTTC. Its protein is CASSWGLAGAYEQYF.

This clonotype has ten or more counts. The chain joins TRBV6-5 to TRBJ1-5, with 7 bases fitting TRBD1. Germline V gene sequence: CDR1 MNHEY, CDR2 SVGAGI. Germline trimming cut 5 bases from V and 0 bases from J; bases unmatched to any gene: 10. The length of the CDR3 is 17 residues. CDR3 sequence: CASSEGTAAYSNQPQHF. CDR3 nucleotide sequence: TGTGCCAGCAGTGAAGGGACAGCCGCGTATAGCAATCAGCCCCAGCATTTT.

This clonotype showed up many times. The chain recombines TRBV15 with TRBJ1-5; D is unresolved. The CDR3 totals 15 residues. Looked up from germline, CDR1 is LNHNV and CDR2 is YYDKDF (reference sequence). V shed 3 bases and J shed 3 bases, with 12 bases lying between them. This CDR3 reads CATSRDRHPNQPQHF. DNA for the CDR3: TGTGCCACCAGCAGGGACCGACACCCCAATCAGCCCCAGCATTTT. Filled out from reference TRBV15 and TRBJ1-5, the complete variable domain reads DAMVIQNPRYQVTQFGKPVTLSCSQTLNHNVMYWYQQKSSQAPKLLFHYYDKDFNNEADTPDNFQSRRPNTSFCFLDIRSPGLGDTAMYLCATSRDRHPNQPQHFGDGTRLSIL.

This rearrangement joins TRBV24-1 to TRBJ2-2; the D gene is possibly TRBD1 (6 bases). The V gene lost 5 bases and the J gene lost 3 bases, with 9 bases spanning the gap. The CDR3 spans 14 residues. Germline V gene data show CDR1 as KGHDR and CDR2 as SFDVKD. Here the CDR3 DNA reads TGTGCCACCAGTGCGAACAGGGACACCGGGGAGCTGTTTTTT. Translated: CATSANRDTGELFF.

This clonotype was detected ten times or more. The V call is TRBV28, the J call TRBJ2-5, with D possibly TRBD1 on 6 matching bases. Germline V gene lookup returns CDR1 MDHEN and CDR2 SYDVKM. V lost 5 bases to trimming and J lost 1 base, with 17 bases between them. There are 16 residues in the CDR3. The CDR3 DNA sequence: TGTGCCAGCAGTCCCCCCGCCTCAGGGGCCCAAGAGACCCAGTACTTC. It specifies CASSPPASGAQETQYF.

This clonotype was observed a few times. The chain combines TRBV3-1 with TRBJ1-2, with D possibly TRBD1 on 5 matching bases. Trimming shortened V by 1 base and J by 7 bases, and 16 bases separated the two germline ends. CDR3 size: 15 residues. Germline V CDR1 and CDR2: LGHDT, YNNKEL (reference sequence). DNA of the CDR3: TGTGCCAGCAGCCAAGCGATGGGTGGGGCGCGTGGCTACACCTTC. Protein sequence: CASSQAMGGARGYTF.

This clonotype was observed many times. V usage is TRBV6-5 and J usage is TRBJ2-2; D gene unclear. In germline, CDR1 is MNHEY, CDR2 SVGAGI. V was pared by 0 bases and J by 8 bases, with 10 bases between. CDR3 length equals 14 residues. The CDR3 reads CASSYSSRSGELFF. DNA for the CDR3: TGTGCCAGCAGTTACTCGAGTCGGTCAGGGGAGCTGTTTTTT.

This clonotype has at least ten counts. This chain joins TRBV2 and TRBJ1-1; a weak D match, TRBD1 (5 bases). The CDR3 contains 15 residues. Trimming cost V 3 bases and J 0 bases, with 11 bases left between them. Germline values: CDR1 SNHLY, CDR2 FYNNEI. CDR3 nucleotide sequence: TGTGCCAGCAGTGAGGGGACGGTGATGAACACTGAAGCTTTCTTT. Protein: CASSEGTVMNTEAFF.